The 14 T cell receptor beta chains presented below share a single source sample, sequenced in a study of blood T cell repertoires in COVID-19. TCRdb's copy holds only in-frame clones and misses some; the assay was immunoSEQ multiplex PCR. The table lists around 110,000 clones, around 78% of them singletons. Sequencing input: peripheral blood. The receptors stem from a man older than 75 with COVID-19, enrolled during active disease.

CDR3 in amino acids: CAWSAGGSEKLFF. DNA of the CDR3: TGTGCCTGGAGTGCGGGGGGTTCCGAAAAACTGTTTTTT. The chain carries TRBV30 and TRBJ1-4, with D possibly being TRBD1 (5 bases). Trimming removed 1 base at V and 8 bases at J, with 11 bases between. Germline values: CDR1 GTSNPN, CDR2 SVGIG (reference sequence). CDR3 size: 13 residues.

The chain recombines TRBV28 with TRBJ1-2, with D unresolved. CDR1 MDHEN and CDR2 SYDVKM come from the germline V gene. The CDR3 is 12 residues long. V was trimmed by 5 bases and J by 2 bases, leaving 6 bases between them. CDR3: CASSTLNYGYTF. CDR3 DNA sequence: TGTGCCAGCAGTACCCTAAACTATGGCTACACCTTC.

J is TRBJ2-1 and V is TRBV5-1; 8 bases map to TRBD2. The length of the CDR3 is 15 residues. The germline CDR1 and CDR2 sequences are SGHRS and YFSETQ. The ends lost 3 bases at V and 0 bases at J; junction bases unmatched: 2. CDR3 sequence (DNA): TGCGCCAGCAGCTGGACTAGCCGCTCCTACAATGAGCAGTTCTTC. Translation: CASSWTSRSYNEQFF.

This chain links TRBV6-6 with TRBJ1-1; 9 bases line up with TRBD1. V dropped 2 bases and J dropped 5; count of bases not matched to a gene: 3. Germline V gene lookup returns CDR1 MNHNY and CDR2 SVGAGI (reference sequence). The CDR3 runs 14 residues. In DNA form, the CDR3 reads TGTGCCAGCAGTTACGGACAGGGGAGGACTGAAGCTTTCTTT. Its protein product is CASSYGQGRTEAFF.

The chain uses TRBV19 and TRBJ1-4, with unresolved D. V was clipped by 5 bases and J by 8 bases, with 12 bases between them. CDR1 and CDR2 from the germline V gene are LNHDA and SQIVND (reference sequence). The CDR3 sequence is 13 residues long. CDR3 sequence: CASSGGYPEKLFF. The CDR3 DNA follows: TGTGCCAGTAGTGGAGGGTATCCGGAAAAACTGTTTTTT.

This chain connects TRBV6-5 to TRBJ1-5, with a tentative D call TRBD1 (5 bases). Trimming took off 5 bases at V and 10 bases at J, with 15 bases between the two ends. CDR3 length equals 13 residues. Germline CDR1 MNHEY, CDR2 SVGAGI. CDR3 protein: CASSRGSSSPQHF. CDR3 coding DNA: TGTGCCAGCAGTAGGGGCAGCTCCTCACCCCAGCATTTT.

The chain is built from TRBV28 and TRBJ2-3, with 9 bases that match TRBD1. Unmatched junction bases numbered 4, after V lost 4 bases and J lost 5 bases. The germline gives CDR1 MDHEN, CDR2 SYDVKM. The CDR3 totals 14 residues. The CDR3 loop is CASSSGQGKDTQYF. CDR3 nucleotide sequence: TGTGCCAGCAGTTCGGGACAGGGTAAAGATACGCAGTATTTT.

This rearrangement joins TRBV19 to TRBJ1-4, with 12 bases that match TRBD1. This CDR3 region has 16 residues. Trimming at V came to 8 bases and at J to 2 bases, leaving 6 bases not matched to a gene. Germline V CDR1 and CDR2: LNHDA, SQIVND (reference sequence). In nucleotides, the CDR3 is TGTGCCAGTGGGACAGGGGGCAAGTTGACTAATGAAAAACTGTTTTTT. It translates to CASGTGGKLTNEKLFF.

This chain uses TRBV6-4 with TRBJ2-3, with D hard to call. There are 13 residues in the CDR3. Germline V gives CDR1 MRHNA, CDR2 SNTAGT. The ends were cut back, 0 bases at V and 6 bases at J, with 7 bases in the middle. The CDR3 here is CASSDSQADTQYF. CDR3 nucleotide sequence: TGTGCCAGCAGTGACTCCCAAGCGGATACGCAGTATTTT.

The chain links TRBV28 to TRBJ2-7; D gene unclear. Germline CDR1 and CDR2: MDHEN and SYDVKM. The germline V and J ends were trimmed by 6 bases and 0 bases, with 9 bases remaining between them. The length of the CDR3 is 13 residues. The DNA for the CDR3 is TGTGCCAGCAGCAACTATGACTCCTACGAGCAGTACTTC. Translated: CASSNYDSYEQYF.

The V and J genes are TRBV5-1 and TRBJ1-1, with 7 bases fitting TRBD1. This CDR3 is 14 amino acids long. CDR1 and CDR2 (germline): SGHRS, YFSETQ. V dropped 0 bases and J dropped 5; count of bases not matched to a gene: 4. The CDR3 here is CASSLATGTTEAFF. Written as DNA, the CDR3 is TGCGCCAGCAGCTTGGCGACAGGGACGACTGAAGCTTTCTTT. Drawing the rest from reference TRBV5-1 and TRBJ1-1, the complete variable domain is KAGVTQTPRYLIKTRGQQVTLSCSPISGHRSVSWYQQTPGQGLQFLFEYFSETQRNKGNFPGRFSGRQFSNSRSEMNVSTLELGDSALYLCASSLATGTTEAFFGQGTRLTVV.

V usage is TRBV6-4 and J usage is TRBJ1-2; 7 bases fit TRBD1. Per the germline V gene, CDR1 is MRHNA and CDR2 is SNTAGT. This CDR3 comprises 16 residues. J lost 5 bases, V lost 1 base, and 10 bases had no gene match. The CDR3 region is CASSDFRDSLRYGYTF. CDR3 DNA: TGTGCCAGCAGTGACTTCCGGGACAGTCTTCGATATGGCTACACCTTC.

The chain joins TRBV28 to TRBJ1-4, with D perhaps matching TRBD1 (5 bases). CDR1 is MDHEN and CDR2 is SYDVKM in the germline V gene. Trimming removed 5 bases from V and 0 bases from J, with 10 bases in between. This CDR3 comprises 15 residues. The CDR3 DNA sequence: TGTGCCAGCAGTGAATCGACAGCAACTAATGAAAAACTGTTTTTT. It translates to CASSESTATNEKLFF.

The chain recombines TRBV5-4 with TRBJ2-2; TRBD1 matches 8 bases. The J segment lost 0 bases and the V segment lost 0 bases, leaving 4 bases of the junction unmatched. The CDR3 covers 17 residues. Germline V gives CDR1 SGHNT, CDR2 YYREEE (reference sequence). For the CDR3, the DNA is TGTGCCAGCAGCTTGGCCGGCAGGGGGCCGAACACCGGGGAGCTGTTTTTT. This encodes CASSLAGRGPNTGELFF.